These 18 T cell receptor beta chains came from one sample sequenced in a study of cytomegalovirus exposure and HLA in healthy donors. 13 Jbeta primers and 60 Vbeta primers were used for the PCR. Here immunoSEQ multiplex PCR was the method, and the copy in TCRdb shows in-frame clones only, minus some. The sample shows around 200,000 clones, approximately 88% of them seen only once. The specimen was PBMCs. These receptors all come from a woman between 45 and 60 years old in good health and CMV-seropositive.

DNA of the CDR3: TGTGCCAGCAGCTCCCTCCCGGGACTAGCACACGAGCAGTACTTC. The encoded protein is CASSSLPGLAHEQYF. The V call is TRBV5-6, the J call TRBJ2-7, with 9 bases matching TRBD2. Germline CDR1 reads SGHDT; CDR2 reads YYEEEE. The CDR3 runs 15 residues. V shed 3 bases and J 5 bases; nucleotides not matched to a gene: 9.

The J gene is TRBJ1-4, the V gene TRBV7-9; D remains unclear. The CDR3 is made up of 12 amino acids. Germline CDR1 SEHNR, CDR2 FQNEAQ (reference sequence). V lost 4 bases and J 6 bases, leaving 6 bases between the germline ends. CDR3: CASSSQDEKLFF. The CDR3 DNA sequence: TGTGCCAGCAGCTCTCAGGATGAAAAACTGTTTTTT.

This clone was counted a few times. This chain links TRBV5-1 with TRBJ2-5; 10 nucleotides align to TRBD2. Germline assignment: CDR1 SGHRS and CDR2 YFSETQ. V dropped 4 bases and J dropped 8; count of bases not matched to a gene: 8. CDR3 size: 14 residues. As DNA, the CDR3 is TGCGCCAGCAGCCCCGGGACTAGCGAGGCCACCCAGTACTTC. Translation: CASSPGTSEATQYF.

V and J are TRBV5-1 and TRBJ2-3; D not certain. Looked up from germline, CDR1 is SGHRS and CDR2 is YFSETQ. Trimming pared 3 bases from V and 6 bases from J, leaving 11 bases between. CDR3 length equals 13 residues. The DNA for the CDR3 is TGCGCCAGCAGCTCTCCTTCCGAGGATACGCAGTATTTT. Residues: CASSSPSEDTQYF.

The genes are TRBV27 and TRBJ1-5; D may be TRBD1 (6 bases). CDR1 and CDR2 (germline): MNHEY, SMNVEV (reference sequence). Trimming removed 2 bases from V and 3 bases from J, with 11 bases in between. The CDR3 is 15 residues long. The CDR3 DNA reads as TGTGCCAGCAGTTTAGCGGGGGCGGCCAATCAGCCCCAGCATTTT. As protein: CASSLAGAANQPQHF.

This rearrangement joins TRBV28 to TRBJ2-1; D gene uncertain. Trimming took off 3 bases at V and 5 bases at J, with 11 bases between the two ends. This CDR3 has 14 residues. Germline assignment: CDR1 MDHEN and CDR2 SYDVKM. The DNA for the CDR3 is TGTGCCAGCAGTTTCTTCATTAGAAACAATGAGCAGTTCTTC. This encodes CASSFFIRNNEQFF.

CDR3: CASSLGWTGPNEKLFF. The CDR3 DNA reads as TGTGCCAGCAGCTTGGGCTGGACAGGGCCTAATGAAAAACTGTTTTTT. This chain uses TRBV5-8 with TRBJ1-4; TRBD1 matches 8 bases. V shed 0 bases, J shed 3 bases, and the junction held 4 bases outside the gene matches. This CDR3 comprises 16 residues. From germline, CDR1 is SGHTS and CDR2 YDEGEE.

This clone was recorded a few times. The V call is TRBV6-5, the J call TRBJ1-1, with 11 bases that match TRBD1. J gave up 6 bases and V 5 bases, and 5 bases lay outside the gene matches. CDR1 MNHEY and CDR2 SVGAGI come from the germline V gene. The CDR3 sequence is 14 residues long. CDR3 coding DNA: TGTGCCAGCAGTATCGGGACAGGGGGGGCTGAAGCTTTCTTT. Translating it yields CASSIGTGGAEAFF.

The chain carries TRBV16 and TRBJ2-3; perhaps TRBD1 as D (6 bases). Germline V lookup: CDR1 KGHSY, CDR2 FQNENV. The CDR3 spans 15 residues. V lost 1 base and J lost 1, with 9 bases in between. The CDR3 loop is CASSQWSGGTDTQYF. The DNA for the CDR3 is TGTGCCAGCAGCCAATGGTCAGGGGGCACAGATACGCAGTATTTT.

The CDR3 loop reads CASSQSGTGVYEQYF. The DNA for the CDR3 is TGCGCCAGCAGCCAATCAGGTACAGGCGTTTACGAGCAGTACTTC. The chain links TRBV4-1 to TRBJ2-7, with D tentatively TRBD1 (5 bases). The CDR3 loop spans 15 amino acids. V was pared by 2 bases and J by 4 bases, with 15 bases between. Germline lookup yields CDR1 MGHRA and CDR2 YSYEKL.

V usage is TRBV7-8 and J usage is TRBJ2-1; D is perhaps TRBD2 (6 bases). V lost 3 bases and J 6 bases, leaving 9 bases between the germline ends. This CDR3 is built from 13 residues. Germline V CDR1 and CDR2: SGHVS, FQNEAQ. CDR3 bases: TGTGCCAGCAGCTTCTTGGGGGGCAATGAGCAGTTCTTC. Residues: CASSFLGGNEQFF.

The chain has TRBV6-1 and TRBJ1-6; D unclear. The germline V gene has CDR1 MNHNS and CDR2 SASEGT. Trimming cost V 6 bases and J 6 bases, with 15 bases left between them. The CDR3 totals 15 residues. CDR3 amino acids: CASSLSAPGNSPLHF. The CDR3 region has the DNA TGTGCCAGCAGCTTATCCGCCCCGGGTAATTCACCCCTCCACTTT.

The DNA of the CDR3 is TGTGCCAGCAGGTCATCGACAGGGGGCTATAATGAGCAGTTCTTC. Its translation is CASRSSTGGYNEQFF. This chain connects TRBV2 to TRBJ2-1, with TRBD1 matching over 10 bases. Germline CDR1 reads SNHLY; CDR2 reads FYNNEI. Trimming cost V 6 bases and J 7 bases; bases outside gene matches: 9. This CDR3 has 15 residues.

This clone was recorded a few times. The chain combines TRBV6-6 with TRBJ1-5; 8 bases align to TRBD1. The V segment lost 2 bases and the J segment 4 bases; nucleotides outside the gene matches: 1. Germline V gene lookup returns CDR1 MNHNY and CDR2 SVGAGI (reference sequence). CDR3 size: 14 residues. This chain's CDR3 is CASSYGTGNQPQHF. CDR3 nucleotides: TGTGCCAGCAGTTACGGGACAGGTAATCAGCCCCAGCATTTT.

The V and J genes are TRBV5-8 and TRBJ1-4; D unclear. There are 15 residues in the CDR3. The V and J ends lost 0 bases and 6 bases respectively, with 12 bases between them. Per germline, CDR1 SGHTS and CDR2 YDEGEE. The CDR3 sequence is CASSLGGLRYEKLFF. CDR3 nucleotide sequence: TGTGCCAGCAGCTTGGGCGGGCTGAGATATGAAAAACTGTTTTTT. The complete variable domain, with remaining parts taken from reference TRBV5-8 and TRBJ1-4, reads EAGVTQSPTHLIKTRGQQATLRCSPISGHTSVYWYQQALGLGLQFLLWYDEGEERNRGNFPPRFSGRQFPNYSSELNVNALELEDSALYLCASSLGGLRYEKLFFGSGTQLSVL.

The CDR3 bases are TGTGCCAGCAGCCAACAGGGGGCCGGCTATGGCTACACCTTC. It yields the protein CASSQQGAGYGYTF. The rearrangement uses TRBV5-6 and TRBJ1-2; 9 nucleotides agree with TRBD1. CDR3 length equals 14 residues. The germline V gene encodes CDR1 SGHDT and CDR2 YYEEEE. V dropped 4 bases and J dropped 4; count of bases not matched to a gene: 5.

CDR3 loop: CASSVGNWGGDGYTF. The CDR3 nucleotides are TGTGCCAGCAGCGTTGGGAATTGGGGAGGGGATGGCTACACCTTC. The chain links TRBV9 to TRBJ1-2; weak D call: TRBD1 (5 bases). The CDR3 length is 15 residues. Trimming removed 2 bases at V and 6 bases at J, with 17 bases between. Germline V gene lookup returns CDR1 SGDLS and CDR2 YYNGEE.

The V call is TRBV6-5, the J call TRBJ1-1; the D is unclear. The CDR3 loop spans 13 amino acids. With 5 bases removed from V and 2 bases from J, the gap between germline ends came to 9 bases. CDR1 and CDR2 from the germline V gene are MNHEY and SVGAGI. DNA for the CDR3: TGTGCCAGCAGTGAGTCATTAAACACTGAAGCTTTCTTT. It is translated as CASSESLNTEAFF.